This TCR beta chain came from a study of blood T cell repertoires in COVID-19. At the level of the study: The study drew acute and convalescent COVID-19 samples from the United States, Italy and Spain.

Method: immunoSEQ multiplex PCR; TCRdb's copy keeps in-frame clones and lacks some. The sample yields some 200,000 clones, around 87% seen once. The sequence came from a man in his forties or fifties with active or convalescent COVID-19. The sample consisted of peripheral blood.

For the CDR3, the DNA is TGTGCCAGCAGGGGGGACAGGCTGAACACTGAAGCTTTCTTT. Its translation: CASRGDRLNTEAFF. The rearrangement uses TRBV2 and TRBJ1-1; 8 bases match TRBD1. This CDR3 spans 14 amino acids. J lost 0 bases, V lost 6 bases, and 3 bases had no gene match. Germline V CDR1 and CDR2: SNHLY, FYNNEI.